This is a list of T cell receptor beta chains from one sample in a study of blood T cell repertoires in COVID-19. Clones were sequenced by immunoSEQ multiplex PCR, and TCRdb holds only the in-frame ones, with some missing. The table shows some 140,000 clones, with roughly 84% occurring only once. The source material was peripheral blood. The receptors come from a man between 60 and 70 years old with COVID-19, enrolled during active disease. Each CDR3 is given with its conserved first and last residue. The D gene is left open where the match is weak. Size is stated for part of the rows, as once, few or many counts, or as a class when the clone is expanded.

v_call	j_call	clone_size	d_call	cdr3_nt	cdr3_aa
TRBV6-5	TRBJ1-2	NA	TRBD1	TGTGCCAGCAGAGATTCAGGGGGAAACTATGGCTACACCTTC	CASRDSGGNYGYTF
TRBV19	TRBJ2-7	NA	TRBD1	TGTGCCAGTAGTAAGGACAGGGGGCTTTCCTACGAGCAGTACTTC	CASSKDRGLSYEQYF
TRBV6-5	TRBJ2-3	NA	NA	TGTGCCAGCAGTTCGTCTGACGAGGGCACAGATACGCAGTATTTT	CASSSSDEGTDTQYF
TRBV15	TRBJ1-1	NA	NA	TGTGCCACCAGCAGAGATTTGGGTTTGAGGTCGATGAACACTGAAGCTTTCTTT	CATSRDLGLRSMNTEAFF
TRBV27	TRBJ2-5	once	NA	TGTGCCAGCAGCTTGTCCGGCGGGGCCCAGTACTTC	CASSLSGGAQYF
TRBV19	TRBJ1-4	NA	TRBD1	TGTGCCAGTAGGGAGACAGGGGGAGTCGGAGAAAAACTGTTTTTT	CASRETGGVGEKLFF
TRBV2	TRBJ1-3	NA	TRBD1	TGTGCCAGCAGGGGACAGGGGGTTGGAAACACCATATATTTT	CASRGQGVGNTIYF
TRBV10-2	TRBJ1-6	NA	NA	TGCGCCAGCAGTGAGTCGATTTCGCTAAGTTCACCCCTCCACTTT	CASSESISLSSPLHF
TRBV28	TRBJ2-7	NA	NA	TGTGCCAGCAGAATAACAAGAAACTACGAGCAGTACTTC	CASRITRNYEQYF
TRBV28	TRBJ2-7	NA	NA	TGTGCCAGCAGACACCCCAGGGCCCCCTACGAGCAGTACTTC	CASRHPRAPYEQYF
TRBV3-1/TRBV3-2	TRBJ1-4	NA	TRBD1	TGTGCCAGCAGCCAAGCAGACAGGGTCGGTGATGAAAAACTGTTTTTT	CASSQADRVGDEKLFF
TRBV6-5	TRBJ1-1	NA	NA	TGTGCCAGCAAGTCACAGGCGACGAACACTGAAGCTTTCTTT	CASKSQATNTEAFF
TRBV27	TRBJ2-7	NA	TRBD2	TGTGCCAGCAGTTCTCGATCGCCCCTAGCGGGTAGCTCCTACGAGCAGTACTTC	CASSSRSPLAGSSYEQYF
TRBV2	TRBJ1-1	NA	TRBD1	TGTGCCAGCAGTGAAGCATCCCAGGGGGGCACTGAAGCTTTCTTT	CASSEASQGGTEAFF
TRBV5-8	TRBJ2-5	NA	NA	TGTGCCAGCAGCTCCCGGACTACACCTCAGACCCAGTACTTC	CASSSRTTPQTQYF
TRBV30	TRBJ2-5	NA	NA	TGTGCCTGGATGGGGGGGGGCGAGACCCAGTACTTC	CAWMGGGETQYF
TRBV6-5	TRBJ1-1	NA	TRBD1	TGTGCCAGCAGTAACCGACAGGGGTGGGCCACTGAAGCTTTCTTT	CASSNRQGWATEAFF
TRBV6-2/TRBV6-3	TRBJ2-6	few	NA	TGTGCCAGCAGTTACTCCAACTCTGGGGCCAACGTCCTGACTTTC	CASSYSNSGANVLTF
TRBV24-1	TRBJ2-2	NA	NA	TGTGCCACCAGTGGGAACCACAGGGGAGGTAGACGCACCGGGGAGCTGTTTTTT	CATSGNHRGGRRTGELFF
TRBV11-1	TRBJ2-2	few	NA	TGTGCCAGCAGCTCCCGACAGGCGAACACCGGGGAGCTGTTTTTT	CASSSRQANTGELFF
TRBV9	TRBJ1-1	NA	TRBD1	TGTGCCAGCAGCGGAAGACAGGGGGAAGTACGCACTGAAGCTTTCTTT	CASSGRQGEVRTEAFF
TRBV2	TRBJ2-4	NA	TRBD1	TGTGCCAGCAGTGGCCCGGGACAGAAAAACATTCAGTACTTC	CASSGPGQKNIQYF
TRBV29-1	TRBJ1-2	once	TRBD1	TGCAGCGTTGATACAGGGGGTAGCTATGGCTACACCTTC	CSVDTGGSYGYTF
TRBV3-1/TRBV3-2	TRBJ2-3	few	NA	TGTGCCAGCAGCCAACCGTGGACTTATCTCAATAGCACAGATACGCAGTATTTT	CASSQPWTYLNSTDTQYF
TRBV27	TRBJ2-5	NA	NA	TGTGCCAGCAGTTTATACCCCCGGAGAAATCGAAGGGAGACCCAGTACTTC	CASSLYPRRNRRETQYF
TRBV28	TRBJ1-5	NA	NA	TGTGCCAGCAGTTTACGGCAGGGAGGAGTCCAGCCCCAGCATTTT	CASSLRQGGVQPQHF
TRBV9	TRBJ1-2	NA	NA	TGTGCCAGCAGCGTAGACGCGAGGTGGGGCTACACCTTC	CASSVDARWGYTF
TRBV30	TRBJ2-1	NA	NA	TGTGCCTGGACACCACTAGTCGATGAGCAGTTCTTC	CAWTPLVDEQFF
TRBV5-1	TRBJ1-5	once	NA	TGCGCCAGCAGCTTGGAGGGGGATCGCAATCAGCCCCAGCATTTT	CASSLEGDRNQPQHF
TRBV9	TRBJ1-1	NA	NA	TGTGCCAGCAGCTTTCGGTCAAAGCGGTACACTGAAGCTTTCTTT	CASSFRSKRYTEAFF
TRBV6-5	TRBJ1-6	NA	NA	TGTGCCAGCAGTTGGCGGGAGTTGAAGTCACCCCTCCACTTT	CASSWRELKSPLHF
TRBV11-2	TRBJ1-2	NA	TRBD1	TGTGCCAGCAGGTCGACAGGGGGTCGGGGCTACACCTTC	CASRSTGGRGYTF
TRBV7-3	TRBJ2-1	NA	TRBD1	TGTGCCAGCAGCCCGGGCGGGACAGGGAGGAATGAGCAGTTCTTC	CASSPGGTGRNEQFF
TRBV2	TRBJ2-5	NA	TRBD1	TGTGCCAGCAGTGAGGACAGGGGGCAAGGGGAGACCCAGTACTTC	CASSEDRGQGETQYF
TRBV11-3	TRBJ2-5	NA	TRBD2	TGTGCCAGCAGCGAGGGGATTGGCGGGGGGCCGGGTGAGACCCAGTACTTC	CASSEGIGGGPGETQYF
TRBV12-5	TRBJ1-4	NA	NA	TGTGCTAGTGGTTCGCAGGAGGTCCTAGGGGGTGAAAAACTGTTTTTT	CASGSQEVLGGEKLFF
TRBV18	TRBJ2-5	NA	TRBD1	TGTGCCAGCTCACCTATGAGGGGGCTGGAGACCCAGTACTTC	CASSPMRGLETQYF
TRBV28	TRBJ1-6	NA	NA	TGTGCCAGCAGTTTACTACTAGGTAATTCACCCCTCCACTTT	CASSLLLGNSPLHF
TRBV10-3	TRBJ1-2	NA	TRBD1	TGTGCCATCAGTGAGTCGCTCGACAGGGCCCTTCTCTATGGCTACACCTTC	CAISESLDRALLYGYTF
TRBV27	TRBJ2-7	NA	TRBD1	TGTGCCAGCAGTCTCCTTCTACAGGGGTCTGCCTACGAGCAGTACTTC	CASSLLLQGSAYEQYF
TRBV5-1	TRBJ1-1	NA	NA	TGCGCCAGCAGCATTCGAGAAGTGAACACTGAAGCTTTCTTT	CASSIREVNTEAFF
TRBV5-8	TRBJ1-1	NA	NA	TGTGCCAGCAGCTTGGTAGGGGTTAGAGCTCGGAACACTGAAGCTTTCTTT	CASSLVGVRARNTEAFF
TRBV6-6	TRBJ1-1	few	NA	TGTGCCAGCAGTACCCGAGGCGGGAACACTGAAGCTTTCTTT	CASSTRGGNTEAFF
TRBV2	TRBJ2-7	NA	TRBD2	TGTGCCGATCGCGCCGGGACTAACTCCTACGAGCAGTACTTC	CADRAGTNSYEQYF
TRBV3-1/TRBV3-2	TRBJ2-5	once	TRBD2	TGTGCCAGCAGCCCCACTAGCGGGGGTGGAGAGACCCAGTACTTC	CASSPTSGGGETQYF
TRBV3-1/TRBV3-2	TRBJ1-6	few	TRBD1	TGTGCCAGCAGCCCGGGACAGGAAAATAATTCACCCCTCCACTTT	CASSPGQENNSPLHF
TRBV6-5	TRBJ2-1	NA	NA	TGTGCCAGCAGCCAGGGGTCCTTAGGCAATGAGCAGTTCTTC	CASSQGSLGNEQFF
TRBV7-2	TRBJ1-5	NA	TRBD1	TGTGCCAGCAGCTCGCAATACCACAGGGGGGATCAGCCCCAGCATTTT	CASSSQYHRGDQPQHF
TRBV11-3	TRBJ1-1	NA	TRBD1	TGTGCCAGCAGTATGAGGACAGGTTCGAACACTGAAGCTTTCTTT	CASSMRTGSNTEAFF
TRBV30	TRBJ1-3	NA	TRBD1	TGTGCCTGGGGACAGGGGACTGGAAACACCATATATTTT	CAWGQGTGNTIYF
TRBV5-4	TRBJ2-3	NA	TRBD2	TGTGCCAGCAGCTTGGGCGGGGCGGGGGTTTCAGATACGCAGTATTTT	CASSLGGAGVSDTQYF
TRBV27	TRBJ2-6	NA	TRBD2	TGTGCCAGCAGTTTATCGGGACTAGCGGGGGGCTTTAACCAGTACTCTGGGGCCAACGTCCTGACTTTC	CASSLSGLAGGFNQYSGANVLTF
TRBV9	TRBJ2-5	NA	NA	TGTGCCAGCAGCTCTAGGGGCCAAGAGACCCAGTACTTC	CASSSRGQETQYF
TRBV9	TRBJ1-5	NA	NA	TGTGCCAGCAGCGTAACAGCCAATCAGCCCCAGCATTTT	CASSVTANQPQHF
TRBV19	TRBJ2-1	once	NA	TGTGCCAGTAGTGAGTCTCCAGGCTCCTACAATGAGCAGTTCTTC	CASSESPGSYNEQFF
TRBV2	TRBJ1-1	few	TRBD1	TGTGCCAGTCACAGGGGGGCAGGCACGGACACTGAAGCTTTCTTT	CASHRGAGTDTEAFF